The 4 T cell receptor beta chains below were found in one sample sequenced in a study of OX40 agonist ivuxolimab in advanced cancers. Data came from immunoSEQ multiplex PCR; TCRdb stores just in-frame clones and leaves some out. In the table there are tens of thousands of clones, approximately 88% of which are singletons. Specimen: CD4+ or CD8+ T cells sorted from blood, collected in a trial of the OX40 agonist ivuxolimab. These receptor sequences come from an adult with an advanced solid tumor such as melanoma, head and neck, liver or kidney cancer.

The chain combines TRBV6-5 with TRBJ1-1, with a tentative D call TRBD1 (5 bases). V was pared by 6 bases and J by 6 bases, with 8 bases between. The CDR3 covers 11 residues. Germline V lookup: CDR1 MNHEY, CDR2 SVGAGI. DNA for the CDR3: TGTGCCAGCAGGACAGACGCTGAAGCTTTCTTT. Its protein is CASRTDAEAFF.

The chain recombines TRBV15 with TRBJ2-1; 7 positions agree with TRBD1. Germline trimming cut 7 bases from V and 8 bases from J; bases unmatched to any gene: 5. From germline, CDR1 is LNHNV and CDR2 YYDKDF (reference sequence). The CDR3 loop spans 12 amino acids. DNA of the CDR3: TGTGCCACCAAGACAGGGTACTATGAGCAGTTCTTC. Protein: CATKTGYYEQFF.

The chain joins TRBV5-6 to TRBJ2-7, with D perhaps being TRBD1 or TRBD2 (6 bases each). There are 14 residues in the CDR3. Germline CDR1 reads SGHDT; CDR2 reads YYEEEE. Trimming pared 0 bases from V and 13 bases from J, leaving 20 bases between. The CDR3 DNA reads TGTGCCAGCAGCTTGGGATATGCAGGGTACGGGGGCTACTTC. It codes for CASSLGYAGYGGYF.

This chain links TRBV5-5 with TRBJ2-1, with D unresolved. Germline V lookup: CDR1 SGHKS, CDR2 YYEKEE (reference sequence). The CDR3 extends over 15 amino acids. Trimming took 0 bases from V and 0 from J, leaving 7 bases between them. The CDR3 DNA reads as TGTGCCAGCAGCTTGGACAGAAGCTCCTACAATGAGCAGTTCTTC. Residues: CASSLDRSSYNEQFF.